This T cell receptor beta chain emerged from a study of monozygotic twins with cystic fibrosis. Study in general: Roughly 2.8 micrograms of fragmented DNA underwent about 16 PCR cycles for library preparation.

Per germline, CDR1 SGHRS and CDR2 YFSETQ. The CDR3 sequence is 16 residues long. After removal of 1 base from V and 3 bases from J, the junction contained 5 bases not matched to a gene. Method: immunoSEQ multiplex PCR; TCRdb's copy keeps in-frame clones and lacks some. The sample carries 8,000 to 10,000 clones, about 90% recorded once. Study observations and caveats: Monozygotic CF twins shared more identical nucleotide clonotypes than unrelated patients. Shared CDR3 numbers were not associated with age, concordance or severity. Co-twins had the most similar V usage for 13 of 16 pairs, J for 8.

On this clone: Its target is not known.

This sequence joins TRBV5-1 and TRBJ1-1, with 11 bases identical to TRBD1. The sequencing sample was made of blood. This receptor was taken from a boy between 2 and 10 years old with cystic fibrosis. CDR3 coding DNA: TGCGCCAGCAGCTTGCTGGACAGGGGGCTGGACACTGAAGCTTTCTTT. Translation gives CASSLLDRGLDTEAFF.